These 12 T cell receptor beta chains were all obtained from the same sample, sequenced in a study of vaccination effects on CD4 cells after COVID-19. Data came from immunoSEQ multiplex PCR; TCRdb stores just in-frame clones and leaves some out. This repertoire shows approximately 45,000 clones, roughly three quarters found once; its top ten account for about an eighth. Once cultured for 10 to 11 days, the cells underwent separation to obtain CD4+ T cells. Their specific antigens are unknown. The sequences come from CD4+ T cells from PBMCs cultured without peptide, collected before COVID-19 vaccination. These receptors originate from a human donor who had a prior SARS-CoV-2 infection.

This clone came up once. This chain links TRBV19 with TRBJ1-2; 10 nucleotides line up with TRBD1. With V trimmed by 7 bases and J by 7 bases, 15 bases remained unmatched. The CDR3 has 16 amino acids. Germline lookup yields CDR1 LNHDA and CDR2 SQIVND (reference sequence). The CDR3 region has the DNA TGTGCCAGTACCAATTACCCGGGACAGGGGCGGTCTGGCTACACCTTC. This translates into CASTNYPGQGRSGYTF.

This chain joins TRBV28 and TRBJ2-2; TRBD1 aligns across 8 bases. The germline V gene encodes CDR1 MDHEN and CDR2 SYDVKM. The V segment lost 1 base and the J segment 6 bases; nucleotides outside the gene matches: 10. The CDR3 covers 17 residues. This chain's CDR3 is CASSLLMTGVRSGELFF. CDR3 coding DNA: TGTGCCAGCAGTTTATTAATGACAGGGGTAAGGTCCGGGGAGCTGTTTTTT.

This clone has just a few counts. This sequence joins TRBV7-9 and TRBJ2-1; TRBD2 matches at 13 bases. Trimming removed 5 bases from V and 3 bases from J; junction bases left unmatched: 7. Germline values: CDR1 SEHNR, CDR2 FQNEAQ (reference sequence). This CDR3 has 17 residues. CDR3 loop: CASSPGLAGEDYNEQFF. The DNA of the CDR3 is TGTGCCAGCAGCCCAGGACTAGCGGGAGAGGACTACAATGAGCAGTTCTTC.

V gene TRBV7-2 combines with J gene TRBJ2-7; D might be TRBD2 (6 bases). Trimming cost V 2 bases and J 8 bases, with 22 bases left between them. CDR3 length: 16 residues. Germline-derived CDR1 and CDR2 are SGHTA and FQGNSA. The CDR3 DNA reads TGTGCCAGCAGCTTATCTCTCTCAGCGGGTAGGTCTCAGCAGTACTTC. Its protein is CASSLSLSAGRSQQYF.

The chain carries TRBV10-3 and TRBJ2-1; D gene unclear. CDR1 and CDR2 (germline): ENHRY, SYGVKD. V lost 1 base, J lost 7 bases, and 5 bases lay in between. CDR3 length: 12 residues. The CDR3 loop reads CAISEYWNEQFF. Written as DNA, the CDR3 is TGTGCCATCAGTGAGTACTGGAATGAGCAGTTCTTC.

This clone was detected a few times. The genes are TRBV5-4 and TRBJ1-4; D gene ambiguous. CDR3 size: 12 residues. CDR1 and CDR2 from the germline V gene are SGHNT and YYREEE (reference sequence). The V gene lost 4 bases and the J gene lost 5 bases, with 6 bases spanning the gap. The CDR3 region is CASSKENEKLFF. Written as DNA, the CDR3 is TGTGCCAGCAGCAAGGAGAATGAAAAACTGTTTTTT.

The V gene is TRBV2, the J gene TRBJ1-1; TRBD1 matches at 8 bases. Germline CDR1 reads SNHLY; CDR2 reads FYNNEI. Trimming at V came to 2 bases and at J to 0 bases, leaving 2 bases not matched to a gene. The CDR3 consists of 15 residues. CDR3 sequence (DNA): TGTGCCAGCAGTGAACAGGGGGCGTTGAACACTGAAGCTTTCTTT. The encoded protein is CASSEQGALNTEAFF.

The rearrangement links TRBV7-3 to TRBJ2-3; D remains ambiguous. The CDR3 runs 14 residues. The germline V gene has CDR1 SGHTA and CDR2 FQGTGA. Trimming pared 0 bases from V and 0 bases from J, leaving 4 bases between. The CDR3 region has the DNA TGTGCCAGCAGCTTAACCGGAAGCACAGATACGCAGTATTTT. Residues: CASSLTGSTDTQYF. The full variable domain, in which reference TRBV7-3 and TRBJ2-3 provide the parts outside the CDR3, is GAGVSQTPSNKVTEKGKYVELRCDPISGHTALYWYRQSLGQGPEFLIYFQGTGAADDSGLPNDRFFAVRPEGSVSTLKIQRTERGDSAVYLCASSLTGSTDTQYFGPGTRLTVL.

This clone was observed a handful of times. The chain links TRBV3-1 (or the pseudogene TRBV3-2) to TRBJ1-2, with TRBD1 matching 8 bases. CDR3 length equals 14 residues. The V gene end was trimmed by 4 bases and the J gene end by 4 bases; junction bases not matched to a gene: 5. CDR1 is LGHDT, CDR2 YNNKEL, per germline (reference sequence). The CDR3 is CASSRLTGGYGYTF. For the CDR3, the DNA is TGTGCCAGCAGCCGCCTTACAGGGGGCTATGGCTACACCTTC.

This clone was seen a few times. This chain joins TRBV9 and TRBJ2-1; TRBD1 is a possible D gene (5 bases). Germline CDR1 reads SGDLS; CDR2 reads YYNGEE. This CDR3 contains 17 residues. V lost 0 bases, J lost 0 bases, and 13 bases lay in between. This chain's CDR3 is CASSVGQFANSYNEQFF. For the CDR3, the DNA is TGTGCCAGCAGCGTAGGACAGTTTGCTAACTCCTACAATGAGCAGTTCTTC.

The V and J genes are TRBV7-3 and TRBJ2-1; D may match TRBD1 or TRBD2 (7 bases each). Between the trimmed V and J ends, which lost 2 bases and 8 bases, there was a span of 16 bases. This CDR3 is 15 amino acids long. CDR1 and CDR2 (germline): SGHTA, FQGTGA. The DNA for the CDR3 is TGTGCCAGCAGCTTAGCGGGAGAAGGGGGCGATGAGCAGTTCTTC. Translating gives CASSLAGEGGDEQFF.

This rearrangement joins TRBV10-3 to TRBJ1-1, with unresolved D. V was clipped by 1 base and J by 0 bases, with 9 bases between them. CDR3 size: 15 residues. Per germline, CDR1 ENHRY and CDR2 SYGVKD. This chain's CDR3 is CAISELGQLNTEAFF. The CDR3 DNA sequence: TGTGCCATCAGTGAGTTGGGTCAACTGAACACTGAAGCTTTCTTT.